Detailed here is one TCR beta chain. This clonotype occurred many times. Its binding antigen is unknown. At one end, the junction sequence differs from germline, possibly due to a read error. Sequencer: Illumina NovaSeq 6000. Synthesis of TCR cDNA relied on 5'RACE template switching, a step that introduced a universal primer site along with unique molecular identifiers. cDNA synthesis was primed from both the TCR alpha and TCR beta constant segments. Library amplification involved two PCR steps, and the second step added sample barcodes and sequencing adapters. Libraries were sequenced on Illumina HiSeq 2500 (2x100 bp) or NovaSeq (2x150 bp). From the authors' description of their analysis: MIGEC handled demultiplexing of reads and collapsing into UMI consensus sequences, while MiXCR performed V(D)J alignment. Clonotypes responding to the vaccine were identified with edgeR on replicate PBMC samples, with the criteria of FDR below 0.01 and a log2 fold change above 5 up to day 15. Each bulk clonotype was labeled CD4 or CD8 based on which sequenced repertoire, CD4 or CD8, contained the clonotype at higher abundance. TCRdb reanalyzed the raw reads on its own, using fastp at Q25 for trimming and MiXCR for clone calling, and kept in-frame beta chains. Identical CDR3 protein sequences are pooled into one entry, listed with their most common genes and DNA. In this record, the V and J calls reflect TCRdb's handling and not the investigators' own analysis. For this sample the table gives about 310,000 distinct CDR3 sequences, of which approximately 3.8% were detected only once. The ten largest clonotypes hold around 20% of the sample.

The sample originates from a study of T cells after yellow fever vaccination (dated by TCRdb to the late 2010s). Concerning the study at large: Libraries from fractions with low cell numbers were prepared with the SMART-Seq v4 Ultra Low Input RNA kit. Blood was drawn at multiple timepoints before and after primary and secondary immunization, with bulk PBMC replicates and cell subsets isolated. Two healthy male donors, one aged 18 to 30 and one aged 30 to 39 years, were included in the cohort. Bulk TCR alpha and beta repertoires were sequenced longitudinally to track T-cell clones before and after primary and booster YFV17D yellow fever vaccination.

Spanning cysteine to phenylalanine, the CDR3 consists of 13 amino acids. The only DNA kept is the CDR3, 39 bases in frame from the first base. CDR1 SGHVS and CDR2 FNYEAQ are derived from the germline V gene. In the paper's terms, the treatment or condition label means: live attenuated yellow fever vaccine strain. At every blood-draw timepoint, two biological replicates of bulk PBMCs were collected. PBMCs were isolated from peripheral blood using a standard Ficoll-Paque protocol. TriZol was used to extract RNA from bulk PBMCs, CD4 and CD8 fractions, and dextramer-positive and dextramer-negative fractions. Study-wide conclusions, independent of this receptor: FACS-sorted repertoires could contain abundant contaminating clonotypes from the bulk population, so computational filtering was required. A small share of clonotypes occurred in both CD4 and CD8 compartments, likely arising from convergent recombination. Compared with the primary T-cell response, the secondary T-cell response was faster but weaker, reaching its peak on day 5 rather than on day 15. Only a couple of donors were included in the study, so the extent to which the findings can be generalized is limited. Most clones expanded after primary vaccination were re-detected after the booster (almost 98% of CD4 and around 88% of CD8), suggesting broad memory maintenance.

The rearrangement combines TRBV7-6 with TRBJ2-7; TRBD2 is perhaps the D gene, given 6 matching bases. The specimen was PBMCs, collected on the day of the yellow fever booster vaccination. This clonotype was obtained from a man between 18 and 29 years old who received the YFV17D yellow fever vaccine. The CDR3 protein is CASSPAGSSEQYF. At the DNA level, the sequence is TGTGCCAGCAGCCCCGCGGGGTCCTCCGAGCAGTACTTC.